Following are 26 T cell receptor beta chains from one sample sequenced in a study of T-cell reconstitution after alpha-beta-depleted transplantation in children. Preparation of the TCRbeta library used unique molecular identifiers. TCRdb analysed the PCR reads with MiXCR anew, one entry per CDR3 protein. The data show some 600,000 distinct CDR3 sequences, 13% seen once. Here the sequenced sample was PBMCs, mostly from graft donor cells, taken 360 days after TCRalphabeta/CD19-depleted stem cell transplant. The receptor set was obtained from a male patient between 5 and 17 years old who had a stem cell transplant for acute myeloid leukemia, so the T cells may come from the graft donor.

This clonotype was seen many times. This chain uses TRBV24-1 with TRBJ2-1; possible D gene TRBD1, 6 bases. CDR1 is KGHDR and CDR2 is SFDVKD in the germline V gene. The CDR3 is 19 amino acids. The germline V and J ends were trimmed by 1 base and 0 bases, with 18 bases remaining between them. The DNA of the CDR3 is TGTGCCACCAGTGATTTTTACCGGGACACTTGGAGCTCCTACAATGAGCAGTTCTTC. The encoded protein is CATSDFYRDTWSSYNEQFF.

This clonotype has just a few counts. This CDR3 reads CASRANGGPQFF. The CDR3 DNA reads TGTGCCAGCAGGGCCAACGGTGGCCCTCAGTTCTTC. The rearrangement joins TRBV9 to TRBJ2-1; D is uncertain. In germline, CDR1 is SGDLS, CDR2 YYNGEE. Trimming left V 5 bases short and J 13 bases short, with 16 bases between. This CDR3 has 12 residues.

A few counts support this clonotype. This chain links TRBV29-1 with TRBJ1-1; D is possibly TRBD1 (6 bases). V dropped 4 bases and J dropped 4 bases, with 13 bases sitting between them. Germline V gene lookup returns CDR1 SQVTM and CDR2 ANQGSEA. The CDR3 sequence is 13 residues long. CDR3 loop: CSVGGLVSTEAFF. The DNA of the CDR3 is TGCAGCGTTGGGGGGCTGGTGAGCACTGAAGCTTTCTTT.

J is TRBJ2-7 and V is TRBV5-1; a possible D gene is TRBD2 (5 bases). Germline V gives CDR1 SGHRS, CDR2 YFSETQ. CDR3 length equals 13 residues. V was trimmed by 1 base and J by 7 bases, leaving 12 bases between them. In nucleotides, the CDR3 is TGCGCCAGCAGCTTGATACAGCCGGGGGAGCAGTACTTC. Protein sequence: CASSLIQPGEQYF. The variable domain in full, completed from reference TRBV5-1 and TRBJ2-7, reads KAGVTQTPRYLIKTRGQQVTLSCSPISGHRSVSWYQQTPGQGLQFLFEYFSETQRNKGNFPGRFSGRQFSNSRSEMNVSTLELGDSALYLCASSLIQPGEQYFGPGTRLTVT.

The rearrangement links TRBV11-2 to TRBJ1-4; D is uncertain. The CDR3 is 13 residues long. The germline V gene has CDR1 SGHAT and CDR2 FQNNGV. The ends were cut back, 4 bases at V and 5 bases at J, with 8 bases in the middle. Here the CDR3 reads CASSSVDNEKLFF. CDR3 nucleotides: TGTGCCAGCAGCTCAGTGGACAATGAAAAACTGTTTTTT. The variable domain in full, with the rest retrieved from reference TRBV11-2 and TRBJ1-4, is EAGVAQSPRYKIIEKRQSVAFWCNPISGHATLYWYQQILGQGPKLLIQFQNNGVVDDSQLPKDRFSAERLKGVDSTLKIQPAKLEDSAVYLCASSSVDNEKLFFGSGTQLSVL.

This clonotype was counted only a few times. The chain couples TRBV7-9 to TRBJ1-5; the D gene is possibly TRBD1 (5 bases). The germline gives CDR1 SEHNR, CDR2 FQNEAQ (reference sequence). This CDR3 contains 14 residues. With 1 base removed from V and 4 bases from J, the gap between germline ends came to 8 bases. The CDR3 spells CASSLGQPNQPQHF. The CDR3 DNA follows: TGTGCCAGCAGCTTAGGACAGCCTAATCAGCCCCAGCATTTT.

This clonotype showed up just a few times. The CDR3: CASSLVGGVTSYEQYF. In DNA, the CDR3 is TGTGCCAGCAGCTTAGTCGGCGGAGTTACCTCCTACGAGCAGTACTTC. The rearrangement links TRBV7-2 to TRBJ2-7; D is undetermined. Between the trimmed V and J ends, which lost 1 base and 0 bases, there was a span of 13 bases. Germline CDR1 is SGHTA and CDR2 is FQGNSA. This CDR3 region has 16 residues.

This clonotype has only a few counts. The V and J genes are TRBV28 and TRBJ2-1; unclear D gene. This CDR3 has 16 amino acids. Germline assignment: CDR1 MDHEN and CDR2 SYDVKM. V lost 2 bases and J lost 0, with 11 bases in between. The CDR3 loop is CASSLPAWSSYNEQFF. The CDR3 region has the DNA TGTGCCAGCAGTTTACCGGCCTGGAGCTCCTACAATGAGCAGTTCTTC.

This clonotype was counted only a few times. The chain carries TRBV20-1 and TRBJ2-7, with D perhaps matching TRBD1 (6 bases). There are 15 residues in the CDR3. The germline V gene has CDR1 DFQATT and CDR2 SNEGSKA (reference sequence). Trimming removed 2 bases at V and 3 bases at J, with 17 bases between. Here the CDR3 DNA reads TGCAGTGCTAGAATTGGACCCAAGGGGGACTACGAGCAGTACTTC. It yields the protein CSARIGPKGDYEQYF.

V gene TRBV7-8 combines with J gene TRBJ1-2; 8 bases match TRBD1. V shed 6 bases, J shed 7 bases, and the junction held 4 bases outside the gene matches. Germline lookup yields CDR1 SGHVS and CDR2 FQNEAQ. The length of the CDR3 is 12 residues. In nucleotides, the CDR3 is TGTGCCAGCAGTTCGACAGGGGTTGGCTACACCTTC. Protein: CASSSTGVGYTF.

This clonotype has only a few counts. The chain joins TRBV12-3 or TRBV12-4 to TRBJ2-1; D is perhaps TRBD1 or TRBD2 (6 bases each). The CDR3 length is 14 residues. Trimming removed 3 bases from V and 8 bases from J, with 14 bases in between. CDR3 protein: CASSFRGVGDEQFF. CDR3 DNA: TGTGCCAGCAGTTTTAGGGGGGTCGGCGATGAGCAGTTCTTC.

The table lists this clonotype with many counts. The chain couples TRBV4-3 to TRBJ2-1, with D maybe TRBD2 (6 bases). This CDR3 has 18 amino acids. CDR1 and CDR2 (germline): LGHNA, YSLEER. The V gene lost 1 base and the J gene lost 0 bases, with 16 bases spanning the gap. The CDR3 bases are TGCGCCAGCAGCCAAGGGGGAGAGCGGGTAGCCTCCTACAATGAGCAGTTCTTC. Translated, it gives CASSQGGERVASYNEQFF.

The chain carries TRBV20-1 and TRBJ2-4; D is undetermined. Germline V CDR1 and CDR2: DFQATT, SNEGSKA (reference sequence). V was pared by 0 bases and J by 1 base, with 10 bases between. This CDR3 is built from 15 residues. CDR3: CSARDEIHAKNIQYF. DNA for the CDR3: TGCAGTGCTAGAGATGAAATCCACGCCAAAAACATTCAGTACTTC.

The sample holds many counts of this clonotype. This chain connects TRBV5-5 to TRBJ2-2; a weak D match, TRBD2 (6 bases). The CDR3 sequence is 15 residues long. Trimming shortened V by 4 bases and J by 7 bases, and 17 bases separated the two germline ends. Germline CDR1 and CDR2: SGHKS and YYEKEE (reference sequence). The CDR3 coding sequence is TGTGCCAGCAGCCTCGGGGTGGGAGGCAGCGGGGAGCTGTTTTTT. Amino acid sequence: CASSLGVGGSGELFF.

This clonotype was recorded a few times. The chain is built from TRBV20-1 and TRBJ1-2; D perhaps matches TRBD1 (5 bases). The germline CDR1 and CDR2 sequences are DFQATT and SNEGSKA (reference sequence). The CDR3 has 14 amino acids. V was pared by 6 bases and J by 3 bases, with 17 bases between. CDR3 amino acids: CSALIRVGYYGYTF. The CDR3 nucleotides are TGCAGTGCCCTCATCAGGGTGGGATACTATGGCTACACCTTC.

V and J are TRBV12-3 or TRBV12-4 and TRBJ2-5, with D possibly TRBD1 on 5 matching bases. V shed 7 bases and J shed 4 bases, with 19 bases lying between them. CDR3 length: 15 amino acids. The CDR3 here is CASTMGRALGETQYF. The CDR3 DNA reads TGTGCCAGCACTATGGGCAGGGCGTTGGGAGAGACCCAGTACTTC.

This clonotype turned up a few times. The genes are TRBV13 and TRBJ2-2; D call uncertain. The CDR3 has 12 residues. V was cut by 5 bases and J by 11 bases, with 12 bases left in between. Germline-derived CDR1 and CDR2 are PRHDT and FYEKMQ (reference sequence). The CDR3 reads CASSLRFRELFF. In nucleotides, the CDR3 is TGTGCCAGCAGCCTCCGTTTCCGAGAGCTGTTTTTT.

This clonotype occurred a few times. The genes are TRBV20-1 and TRBJ2-5, with 10 positions matching TRBD2. V shed 6 bases and J 5 bases; nucleotides not matched to a gene: 12. The CDR3 runs 15 residues. In germline, CDR1 is DFQATT, CDR2 SNEGSKA (reference sequence). In DNA, the CDR3 is TGCAGTGCCGCAAAGCGGGAGGGCCTTTGGGAGACCCAGTACTTC. Protein product: CSAAKREGLWETQYF.

There are many counts of this clonotype. The gene calls are TRBV7-2 and TRBJ2-3, with 12 bases aligning to TRBD2. There are 20 residues in the CDR3. The J segment lost 1 base and the V segment lost 0 bases, leaving 11 bases of the junction unmatched. Germline V gives CDR1 SGHTA, CDR2 FQGNSA. CDR3 amino acids: CASSLAVGLLAGGGTDTQYF. The CDR3 DNA reads as TGTGCCAGCAGCTTAGCAGTAGGGCTACTAGCGGGAGGAGGCACAGATACGCAGTATTTT.

The rearrangement uses TRBV29-1 and TRBJ2-1; a weak D match, TRBD1 (6 bases). V lost 5 bases to trimming and J lost 9 bases, with 20 bases between them. Germline CDR1 reads SQVTM; CDR2 reads ANQGSEA. This CDR3 region has 14 residues. This CDR3 reads CSVSRDKVMGEQFF. In DNA form, the CDR3 reads TGCAGCGTTTCCCGGGACAAGGTGATGGGTGAGCAGTTCTTC.

This clonotype has a count of ten or more. This chain links TRBV29-1 with TRBJ2-7; a weak D match, TRBD1 (6 bases). This CDR3 is built from 13 residues. The V gene lost 4 bases and the J gene lost 1 base, with 11 bases spanning the gap. Per the germline V gene, CDR1 is SQVTM and CDR2 is ANQGSEA. The DNA of the CDR3 is TGCAGCGTTGGCCAGGGGCGGTCCTACGAGCAGTACTTC. It translates to CSVGQGRSYEQYF.

This clonotype was picked up many times. The chain employs TRBV29-1 and TRBJ1-4, with D tentatively TRBD1 (5 bases). V gave up 4 bases and J gave up 5 bases, with 14 bases separating them. From germline, CDR1 is SQVTM and CDR2 ANQGSEA. This CDR3 is built from 14 residues. CDR3 coding DNA: TGCAGCGTTGGGGGGACGCCGGAAAATGAAAAACTGTTTTTT. It translates to CSVGGTPENEKLFF.

This clonotype showed up many times. V usage is TRBV12-3 or TRBV12-4 and J usage is TRBJ2-5, with D uncertain. The CDR3 has 13 residues. Trimming removed 6 bases from V and 5 bases from J, with 13 bases in between. The CDR3 sequence: CASSSLGYETQYF. The CDR3 nucleotides are TGTGCCAGCAGCTCGTTAGGGTACGAGACCCAGTACTTC.

V gene TRBV12-3 or TRBV12-4 combines with J gene TRBJ2-7; D perhaps matches TRBD2 (6 bases). The V end lost 5 bases, the J end lost 0 bases, and 17 bases lay between the germline ends. This CDR3 has 16 residues. The CDR3, as DNA: TGTGCCAGCAGTCCCTTCGGACTACCTCTCTCCTACGAGCAGTACTTC. Protein product: CASSPFGLPLSYEQYF.

This clonotype has just a few counts. The gene calls are TRBV20-1 and TRBJ1-5; D perhaps matches TRBD1 (6 bases). The CDR3 has 16 residues. V dropped 1 base and J dropped 3 bases, with 16 bases sitting between them. Per germline, CDR1 DFQATT and CDR2 SNEGSKA (reference sequence). The DNA of the CDR3 is TGCAGTGCTAGAGCTCCAGGGGTCCCTTACAATCAGCCCCAGCATTTT. Amino acids: CSARAPGVPYNQPQHF.

This clonotype was detected ten times or more. The chain combines TRBV12-3 or TRBV12-4 with TRBJ2-2, with D tentatively TRBD1 or TRBD2 (5 bases each). This CDR3 contains 15 residues. Trimming removed 6 bases at V and 5 bases at J, with 16 bases between. CDR3 residues: CASSRDGKGTGELFF. In DNA form, the CDR3 reads TGTGCCAGCAGCCGGGACGGGAAAGGTACCGGGGAGCTGTTTTTT.